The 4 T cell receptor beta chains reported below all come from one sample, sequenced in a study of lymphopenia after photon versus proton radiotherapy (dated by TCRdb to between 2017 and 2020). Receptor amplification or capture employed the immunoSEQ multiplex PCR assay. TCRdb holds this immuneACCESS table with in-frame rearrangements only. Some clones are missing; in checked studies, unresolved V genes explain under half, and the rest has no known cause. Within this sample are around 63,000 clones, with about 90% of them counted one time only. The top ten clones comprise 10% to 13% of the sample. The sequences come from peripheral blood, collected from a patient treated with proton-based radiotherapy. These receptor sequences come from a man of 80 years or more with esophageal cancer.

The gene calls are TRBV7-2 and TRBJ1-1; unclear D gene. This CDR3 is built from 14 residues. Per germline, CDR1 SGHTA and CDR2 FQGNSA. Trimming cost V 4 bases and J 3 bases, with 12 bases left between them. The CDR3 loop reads CASSSTGGYTEAFF. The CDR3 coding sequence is TGTGCCAGCAGCTCCACCGGAGGGTACACTGAAGCTTTCTTT. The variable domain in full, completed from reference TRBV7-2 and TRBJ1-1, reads GAGVSQSPSNKVTEKGKDVELRCDPISGHTALYWYRQSLGQGLEFLIYFQGNSAPDKSGLPSDRFSAERTGGSVSTLTIQRTQQEDSAVYLCASSSTGGYTEAFFGQGTRLTVV.

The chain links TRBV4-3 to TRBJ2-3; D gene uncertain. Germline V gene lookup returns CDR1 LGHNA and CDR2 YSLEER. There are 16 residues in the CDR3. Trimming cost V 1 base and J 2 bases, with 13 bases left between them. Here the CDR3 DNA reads TGCGCCAGCAGCCAAGCCCCTAGTCCTCCCACAGATACGCAGTATTTT. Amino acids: CASSQAPSPPTDTQYF.

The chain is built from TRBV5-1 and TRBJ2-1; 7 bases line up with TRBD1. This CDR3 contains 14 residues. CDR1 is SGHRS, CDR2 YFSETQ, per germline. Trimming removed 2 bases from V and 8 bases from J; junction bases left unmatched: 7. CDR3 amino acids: CASSLEQGIDEQFF. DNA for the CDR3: TGCGCCAGCAGCTTAGAACAGGGGATCGATGAGCAGTTCTTC.

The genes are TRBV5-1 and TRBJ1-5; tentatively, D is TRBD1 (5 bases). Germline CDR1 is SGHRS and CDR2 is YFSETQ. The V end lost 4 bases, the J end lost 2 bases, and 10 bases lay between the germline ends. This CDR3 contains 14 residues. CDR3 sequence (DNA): TGCGCCAGCAGCCCTCGGGGGGGCAATCAGCCCCAGCATTTT. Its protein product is CASSPRGGNQPQHF. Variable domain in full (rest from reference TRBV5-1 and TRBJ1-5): KAGVTQTPRYLIKTRGQQVTLSCSPISGHRSVSWYQQTPGQGLQFLFEYFSETQRNKGNFPGRFSGRQFSNSRSEMNVSTLELGDSALYLCASSPRGGNQPQHFGDGTRLSIL.